This TCR beta chain was recovered during a study of memory CD4+ T cells and cytomegalovirus serostatus. Study background: Donors were healthy Belgian adults, 10 or so CMV seropositive and approximately 23 seronegative.

Points on this clone: Its antigen is not known.

The sort gate was single viable CD3+CD4+CD8-CD45RO+ cells for memory CD4+ T cells. Positive selection with CD4 microbeads enriched total CD4+ T cells. Study-wide findings and caveats: CD4+ memory repertoires contained about 40% of the 164 reported CMV TCRbeta sequences.

After removal of 6 bases from V and 5 bases from J, the junction contained 6 bases not matched to a gene. The CDR3 runs to 14 residues. The germline V gene has CDR1 MDHEN and CDR2 SYDVKM. Libraries were prepared by immunoSEQ multiplex PCR; TCRdb keeps only in-frame clonotypes and omits some of them. The data contain under 100,000 clones, less than 90% of them singletons. What was sequenced was memory CD4+ T cells from blood. The chain combines TRBV28 with TRBJ2-2; 7 bases align to TRBD1. The TCR was taken from an adult in good health and CMV-seronegative. As DNA, the CDR3 is TGTGCCAGCAGGTCGGGACAGCTGACCGGGGAGCTGTTTTTT. Its translation: CASRSGQLTGELFF.